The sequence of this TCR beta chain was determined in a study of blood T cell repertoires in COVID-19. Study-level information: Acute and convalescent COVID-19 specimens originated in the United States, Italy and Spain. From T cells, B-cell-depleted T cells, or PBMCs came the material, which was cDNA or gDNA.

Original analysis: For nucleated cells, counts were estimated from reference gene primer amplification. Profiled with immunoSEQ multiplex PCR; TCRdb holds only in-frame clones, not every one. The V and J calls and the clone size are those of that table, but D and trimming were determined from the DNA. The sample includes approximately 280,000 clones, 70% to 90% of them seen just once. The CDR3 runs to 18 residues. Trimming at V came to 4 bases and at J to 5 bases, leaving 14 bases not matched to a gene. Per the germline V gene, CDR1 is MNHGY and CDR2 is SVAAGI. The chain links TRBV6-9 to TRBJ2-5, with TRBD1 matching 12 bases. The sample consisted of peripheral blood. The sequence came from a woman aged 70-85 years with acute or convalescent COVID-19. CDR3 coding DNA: TGTGCCAGCAGTTTATCGTACACGGGGACAGGGGGCTTGGAGACCCAGTACTTC. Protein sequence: CASSLSYTGTGGLETQYF.